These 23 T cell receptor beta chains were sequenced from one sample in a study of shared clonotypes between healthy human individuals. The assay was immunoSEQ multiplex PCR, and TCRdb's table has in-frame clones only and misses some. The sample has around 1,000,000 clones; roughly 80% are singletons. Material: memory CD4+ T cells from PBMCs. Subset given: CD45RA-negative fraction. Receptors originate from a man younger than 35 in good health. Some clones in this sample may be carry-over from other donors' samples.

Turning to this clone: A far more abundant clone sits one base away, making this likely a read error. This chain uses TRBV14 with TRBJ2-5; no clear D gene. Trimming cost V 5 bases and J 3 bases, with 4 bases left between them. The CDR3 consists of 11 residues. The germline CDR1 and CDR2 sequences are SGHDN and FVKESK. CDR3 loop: CASSFEETQYF. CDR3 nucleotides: TGTGCCAGCAGCTTCGAAGAGACCCAGTACTTC.

CDR3 coding DNA: TGCGCCAGCAGCCAAGAGAAAAGCAACCCCGGGCAGTTCTTC. Encoded protein: CASSQEKSNPGQFF. The chain joins TRBV4-1 to TRBJ2-1; D is uncertain. The CDR3 is made up of 14 amino acids. Germline V lookup: CDR1 MGHRA, CDR2 YSYEKL. V was cut by 0 bases and J by 12 bases, with 15 bases left in between.

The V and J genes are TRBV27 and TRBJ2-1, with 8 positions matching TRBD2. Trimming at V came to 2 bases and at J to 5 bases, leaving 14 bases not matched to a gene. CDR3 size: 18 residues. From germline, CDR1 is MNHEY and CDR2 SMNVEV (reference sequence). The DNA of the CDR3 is TGTGCCAGCAGTTTAGGTTGGGAGGGACTAGGGAGTCACAATGAGCAGTTCTTC. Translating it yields CASSLGWEGLGSHNEQFF.

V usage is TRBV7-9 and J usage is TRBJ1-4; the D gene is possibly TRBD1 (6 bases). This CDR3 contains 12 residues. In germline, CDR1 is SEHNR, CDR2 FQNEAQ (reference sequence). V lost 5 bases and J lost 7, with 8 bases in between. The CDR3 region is CASSAGVEKLFF. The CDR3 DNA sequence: TGTGCCAGCAGCGCAGGGGTTGAAAAACTGTTTTTT.

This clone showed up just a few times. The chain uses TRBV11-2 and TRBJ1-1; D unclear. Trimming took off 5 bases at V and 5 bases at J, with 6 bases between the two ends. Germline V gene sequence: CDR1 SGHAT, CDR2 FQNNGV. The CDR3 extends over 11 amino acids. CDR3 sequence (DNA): TGTGCCAGCAGCCCTCAAACTGAAGCTTTCTTT. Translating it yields CASSPQTEAFF.

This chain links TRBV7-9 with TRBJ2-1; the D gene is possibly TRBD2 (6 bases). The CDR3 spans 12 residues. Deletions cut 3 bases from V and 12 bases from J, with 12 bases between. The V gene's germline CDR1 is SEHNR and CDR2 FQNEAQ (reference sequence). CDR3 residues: CASSLGGLTQFF. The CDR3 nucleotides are TGTGCCAGCAGCTTGGGGGGACTGACGCAGTTCTTC. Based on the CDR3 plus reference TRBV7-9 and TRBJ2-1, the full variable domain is DTGVSQNPRHKITKRGQNVTFRCDPISEHNRLYWYRQTLGQGPEFLTYFQNEAQLEKSRLLSDRFSAERPKGSFSTLEIQRTEQGDSAMYLCASSLGGLTQFFGPGTRLTVL.

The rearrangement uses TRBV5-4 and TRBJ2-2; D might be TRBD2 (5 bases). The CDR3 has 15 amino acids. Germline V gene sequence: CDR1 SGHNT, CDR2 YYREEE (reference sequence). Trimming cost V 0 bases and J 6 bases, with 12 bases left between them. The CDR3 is CASSLVGARAGELFF. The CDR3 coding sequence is TGTGCCAGCAGCTTGGTGGGAGCCCGCGCCGGGGAGCTGTTTTTT. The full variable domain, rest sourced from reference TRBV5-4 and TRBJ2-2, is ETGVTQSPTHLIKTRGQQVTLRCSSQSGHNTVSWYQQALGQGPQFIFQYYREEENGRGNFPPRFSGLQFPNYSSELNVNALELDDSALYLCASSLVGARAGELFFGEGSRLTVL.

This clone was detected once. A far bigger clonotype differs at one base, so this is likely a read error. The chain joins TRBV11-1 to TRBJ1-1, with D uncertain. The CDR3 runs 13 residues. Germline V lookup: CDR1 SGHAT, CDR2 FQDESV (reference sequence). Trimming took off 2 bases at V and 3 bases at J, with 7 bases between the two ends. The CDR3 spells CASSLTGDTEAFF. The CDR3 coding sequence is TGTGCCAGCAGCTTAACTGGGGACACTGAAGCTTTCTTT. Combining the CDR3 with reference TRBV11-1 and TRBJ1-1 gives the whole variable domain EAEVAQSPRYKITEKSQAVAFWCDPISGHATLYWYRQILGQGPELLVQFQDESVVDDSQLPKDRFSAERLKGVDSTLKIQPAELGDSAMYLCASSLTGDTEAFFGQGTRLTVV.

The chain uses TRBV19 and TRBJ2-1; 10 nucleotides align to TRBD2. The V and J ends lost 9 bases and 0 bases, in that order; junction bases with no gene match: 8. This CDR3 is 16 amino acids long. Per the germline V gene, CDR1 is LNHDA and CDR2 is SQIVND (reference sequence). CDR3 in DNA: TGTGCCAGCAGACTAGCGGGTATGAGCTCCTACAATGAGCAGTTCTTC. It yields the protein CASRLAGMSSYNEQFF.

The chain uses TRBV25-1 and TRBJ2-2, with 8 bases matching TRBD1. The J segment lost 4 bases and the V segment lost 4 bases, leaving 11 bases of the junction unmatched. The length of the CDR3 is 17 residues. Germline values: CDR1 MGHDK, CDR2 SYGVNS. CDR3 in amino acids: CASSAGSGGGITGELFF. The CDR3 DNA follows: TGTGCCAGCAGTGCGGGATCAGGGGGCGGTATCACCGGGGAGCTGTTTTTT.

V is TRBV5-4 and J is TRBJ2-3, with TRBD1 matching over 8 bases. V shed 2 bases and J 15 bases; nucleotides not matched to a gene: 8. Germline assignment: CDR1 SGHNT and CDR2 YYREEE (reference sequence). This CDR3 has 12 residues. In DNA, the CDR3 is TGTGCCAGCAGCTTATCAACAGGGGGACCATATTTT. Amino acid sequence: CASSLSTGGPYF.

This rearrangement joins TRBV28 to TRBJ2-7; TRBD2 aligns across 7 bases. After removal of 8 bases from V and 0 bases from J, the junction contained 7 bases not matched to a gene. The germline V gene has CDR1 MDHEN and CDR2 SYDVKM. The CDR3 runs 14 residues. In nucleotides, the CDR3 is TGTGCCAGCTTTAAGGCGGGAGCCTCCTACGAGCAGTACTTC. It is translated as CASFKAGASYEQYF.

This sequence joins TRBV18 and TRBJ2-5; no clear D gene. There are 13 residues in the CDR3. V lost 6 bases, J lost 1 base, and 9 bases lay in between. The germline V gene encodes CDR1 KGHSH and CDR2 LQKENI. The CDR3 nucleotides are TGTGCCAGCTCCCTTGACATCCAAGAGACCCAGTACTTC. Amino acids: CASSLDIQETQYF.

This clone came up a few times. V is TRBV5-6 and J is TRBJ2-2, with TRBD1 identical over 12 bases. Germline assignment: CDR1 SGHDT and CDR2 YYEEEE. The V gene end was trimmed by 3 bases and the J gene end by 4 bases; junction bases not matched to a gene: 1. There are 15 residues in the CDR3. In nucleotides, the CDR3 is TGTGCCAGCAGCTGGGACAGGGGGCTCACCGGGGAGCTGTTTTTT. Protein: CASSWDRGLTGELFF.

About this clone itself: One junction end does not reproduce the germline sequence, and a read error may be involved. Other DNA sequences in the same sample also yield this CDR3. The CDR3 DNA sequence: TGCAGCGTTGGATCACAGAACTATGGCTACACTTTC. It translates to CSVGSQNYGYTF. The chain employs TRBV29-1 and TRBJ1-2; D is unresolved. CDR3 length: 12 amino acids. Per the germline V gene, CDR1 is SQVTM and CDR2 is ANQGSEA.

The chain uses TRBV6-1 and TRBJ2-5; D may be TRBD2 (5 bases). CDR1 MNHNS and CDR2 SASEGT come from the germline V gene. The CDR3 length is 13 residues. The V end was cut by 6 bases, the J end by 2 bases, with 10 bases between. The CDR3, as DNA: TGTGCCAGCAGCGGGGTCTTTCAAGAGACCCAGTACTTC. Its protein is CASSGVFQETQYF.

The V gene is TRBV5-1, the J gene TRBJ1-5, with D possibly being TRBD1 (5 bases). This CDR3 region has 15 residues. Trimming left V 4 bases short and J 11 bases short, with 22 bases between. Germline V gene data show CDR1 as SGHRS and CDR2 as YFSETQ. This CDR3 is CASSLGPGVGEAQHF. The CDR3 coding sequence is TGCGCCAGCAGCCTAGGACCGGGGGTCGGAGAGGCCCAGCATTTT.

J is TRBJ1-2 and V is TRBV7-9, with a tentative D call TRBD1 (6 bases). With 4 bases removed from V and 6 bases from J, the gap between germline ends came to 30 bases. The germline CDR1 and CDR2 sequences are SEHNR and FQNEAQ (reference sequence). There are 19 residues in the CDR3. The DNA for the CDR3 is TGTGCCAGCAGCTCGGCTACCCTGAAACAAACTCAGGGGACCCATGGCTACACCTTC. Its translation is CASSSATLKQTQGTHGYTF.

The chain's CDR3 is CASSEWWTGGNEQFF. DNA of the CDR3: TGTGCCAGCAGTGAATGGTGGACAGGGGGGAATGAGCAGTTCTTC. The chain joins TRBV6-1 to TRBJ2-1, with TRBD1 identical over 10 bases. In germline, CDR1 is MNHNS, CDR2 SASEGT. This CDR3 has 15 amino acids. V lost 2 bases, J lost 7 bases, and 5 bases stayed unmatched.

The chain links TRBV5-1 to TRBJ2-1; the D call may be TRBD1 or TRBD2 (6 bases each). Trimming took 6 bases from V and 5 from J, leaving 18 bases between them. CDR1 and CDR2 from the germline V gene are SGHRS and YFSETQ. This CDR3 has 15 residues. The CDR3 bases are TGCGCCAGCATCAGGGTGGGGGGCCTTAACAATGAGCAGTTCTTC. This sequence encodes CASIRVGGLNNEQFF.

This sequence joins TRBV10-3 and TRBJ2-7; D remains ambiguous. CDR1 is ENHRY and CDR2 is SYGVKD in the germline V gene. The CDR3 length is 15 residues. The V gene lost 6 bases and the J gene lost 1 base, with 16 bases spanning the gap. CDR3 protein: CAISAVGQPSYEQYF. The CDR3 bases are TGTGCCATCAGCGCGGTCGGTCAGCCATCCTACGAGCAGTACTTC.

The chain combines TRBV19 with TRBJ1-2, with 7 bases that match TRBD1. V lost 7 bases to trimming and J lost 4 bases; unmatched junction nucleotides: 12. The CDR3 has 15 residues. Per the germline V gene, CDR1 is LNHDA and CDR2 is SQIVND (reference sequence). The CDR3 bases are TGTGCCAGTAACAGAGGGGGCAGCATGGGCTATGGCTACACCTTC. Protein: CASNRGGSMGYGYTF.

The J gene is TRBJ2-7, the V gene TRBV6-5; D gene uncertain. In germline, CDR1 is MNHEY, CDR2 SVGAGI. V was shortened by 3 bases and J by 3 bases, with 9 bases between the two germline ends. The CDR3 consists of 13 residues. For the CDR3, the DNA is TGTGCCAGCAGTTATGACTCGGGCTACGAGCAGTACTTC. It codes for CASSYDSGYEQYF.